Presented here are 21 T cell receptor beta chains from one specimen sequenced in a study of CD4 T cell repertoires in COVID-19. Only in-frame clones appear in the TCRdb table, and some are missing; sequencing was by immunoSEQ multiplex PCR. The sample has 60,000 to 90,000 clones, 83% seen once. The starting material was CD4+ T cells from peripheral blood, obtained after recovery from COVID-19. The receptors stem from a human donor who had COVID-19.

This chain joins TRBV5-5 and TRBJ1-1, with 9 positions matching TRBD1. The CDR3 is made up of 14 amino acids. J was trimmed by 5 bases and V by 2 bases; bases with no gene match: 4. The germline V gene has CDR1 SGHKS and CDR2 YYEKEE (reference sequence). CDR3 in amino acids: CASSFNRGQTEAFF. The DNA of the CDR3 is TGTGCCAGCAGCTTCAACAGGGGGCAAACTGAAGCTTTCTTT.

This clone was seen a handful of times. The rearrangement joins TRBV2 to TRBJ1-5; 7 positions agree with TRBD1. CDR1 is SNHLY, CDR2 FYNNEI, per germline. CDR3 length: 17 amino acids. V gave up 6 bases and J gave up 0 bases; unmatched junction bases: 11. Here the CDR3 DNA reads TGTGCCAGCAGGGCCACAGGGGCCCTTTATAGCAATCAGCCCCAGCATTTT. It encodes CASRATGALYSNQPQHF.

The gene calls are TRBV6-5 and TRBJ2-3; 10 bases fit TRBD1. J was trimmed by 3 bases and V by 6 bases; bases with no gene match: 3. The CDR3 is 14 amino acids. The germline V gene encodes CDR1 MNHEY and CDR2 SVGAGI. Here the CDR3 reads CASSRDRGTDTQYF. The CDR3 region has the DNA TGTGCCAGCAGCCGGGACAGGGGAACAGATACGCAGTATTTT.

V usage is TRBV6-5 and J usage is TRBJ1-4, with 9 bases matching TRBD1. This CDR3 has 14 amino acids. The germline V gene encodes CDR1 MNHEY and CDR2 SVGAGI. Trimming cost V 8 bases and J 3 bases; bases outside gene matches: 4. CDR3: CASGRTGANEKLFF. The CDR3 DNA is TGTGCCAGCGGAAGGACAGGGGCTAATGAAAAACTGTTTTTT.

The J gene is TRBJ2-1, the V gene TRBV7-9; D possibly matches TRBD1 or TRBD2 (5 bases each). V lost 0 bases and J 7 bases, leaving 10 bases between the germline ends. Germline V gives CDR1 SEHNR, CDR2 FQNEAQ (reference sequence). There are 14 residues in the CDR3. The CDR3, as DNA: TGTGCCAGCAGCTTAGCGCAATGGGGGAATGAGCAGTTCTTC. Its translation: CASSLAQWGNEQFF.

CDR3 sequence: CASALGRSNYGYTF. Here the CDR3 DNA reads TGTGCCAGCGCCCTGGGGAGGTCTAACTATGGCTACACCTTC. The genes are TRBV6-5 and TRBJ1-2; D is unresolved. CDR1 is MNHEY, CDR2 SVGAGI, per germline. The ends were cut back, 8 bases at V and 0 bases at J, with 13 bases in the middle. This CDR3 region has 14 residues.

The rearrangement links TRBV3-1 (or the pseudogene TRBV3-2) to TRBJ2-3, with TRBD2 identical over 12 bases. The V gene's germline CDR1 is LGHDT and CDR2 YNNKEL (reference sequence). The trim removed 1 base at V and 1 base at J, leaving 6 bases unmatched. This CDR3 is built from 18 residues. CDR3 protein: CASSQGLAGAKGTDTQYF. CDR3 in DNA: TGTGCCAGCAGCCAAGGACTAGCGGGAGCGAAGGGCACAGATACGCAGTATTTT.

On this clone itself: A junction boundary mismatches the germline segment, possibly from a read error. The chain joins TRBV7-9 to TRBJ1-2; TRBD1 aligns across 7 bases. CDR1 is SEHNR, CDR2 FQNEAQ, per germline (reference sequence). The CDR3 runs 16 residues. Here the CDR3 reads CASTLGGAELGYGYTF. In DNA, the CDR3 is TGTGCCAGCACCTTAGGGGGCGCTGAGTTAGGGTATGGCTACACCTTC.

The genes are TRBV6-1 and TRBJ2-1; D is ambiguous. This CDR3 has 15 residues. CDR1 MNHNS and CDR2 SASEGT come from the germline V gene. Trimming removed 2 bases from V and 0 bases from J, with 8 bases in between. The CDR3 DNA reads TGTGCCAGCAGTGAAATCCGAGGCTCCTACAATGAGCAGTTCTTC. This gives the protein CASSEIRGSYNEQFF.

The chain combines TRBV3-1 (or the pseudogene TRBV3-2) with TRBJ2-5; D not resolved. CDR3 size: 15 residues. Germline loops: CDR1 LGHDT, CDR2 YNNKEL (reference sequence). V dropped 0 bases and J dropped 2 bases, with 10 bases sitting between them. The CDR3: CASSQDGQVQETQYF. The DNA of the CDR3 is TGTGCCAGCAGCCAAGATGGGCAGGTTCAAGAGACCCAGTACTTC.

V and J are TRBV6-5 and TRBJ2-7; 10 bases match TRBD1. The CDR3 consists of 13 residues. CDR1 and CDR2 (germline): MNHEY, SVGAGI. The V gene end was trimmed by 6 bases and the J gene end by 5 bases; junction bases not matched to a gene: 4. DNA of the CDR3: TGTGCCAGCAGAAGGGACAGGGGAAACGAGCAGTACTTC. Amino acid sequence: CASRRDRGNEQYF.

This rearrangement joins TRBV14 to TRBJ2-1, with TRBD2 identical over 10 bases. V was clipped by 2 bases and J by 10 bases; unmatched bases: 11. The CDR3 totals 16 residues. Germline loops: CDR1 SGHDN, CDR2 FVKESK. The CDR3 region is CASSQLTSGTGKEQFF. The DNA of the CDR3 is TGTGCCAGCAGCCAACTCACTAGCGGGACGGGGAAGGAGCAGTTCTTC. Drawing the rest from reference TRBV14 and TRBJ2-1, the complete variable domain is EAGVTQFPSHSVIEKGQTVTLRCDPISGHDNLYWYRRVMGKEIKFLLHFVKESKQDESGMPNNRFLAERTGGTYSTLKVQPAELEDSGVYFCASSQLTSGTGKEQFFGPGTRLTVL.

The chain links TRBV5-5 to TRBJ2-6; the D gene is possibly TRBD2 (5 bases). The CDR3 totals 16 residues. The ends were cut back, 4 bases at V and 2 bases at J, with 13 bases in the middle. Germline CDR1 and CDR2: SGHKS and YYEKEE (reference sequence). CDR3 residues: CASSRRRPAGANVLTF. The CDR3 DNA is TGTGCCAGCAGCCGTAGGAGGCCCGCTGGGGCCAACGTCCTGACTTTC.

The J gene is TRBJ2-7, the V gene TRBV18, with D possibly matching TRBD1 (5 bases). Looked up from germline, CDR1 is KGHSH and CDR2 is LQKENI. The CDR3 sequence is 13 residues long. Between the trimmed V and J ends, which lost 3 bases and 6 bases, there was a span of 12 bases. The CDR3 region is CASSPGQATEQYF. The CDR3 DNA is TGTGCCAGCTCACCGGGGCAGGCAACCGAGCAGTACTTC.

The CDR3 here is CASSKGQGYAYTF. The CDR3 region has the DNA TGTGCCAGCAGCAAGGGACAGGGGTACGCCTACACCTTC. The chain joins TRBV7-3 to TRBJ1-2, with 10 bases lining up with TRBD1. The CDR3 runs to 13 residues. Germline CDR1 reads SGHTA; CDR2 reads FQGTGA. The V and J ends lost 5 bases and 10 bases, in that order; junction bases with no gene match: 7.

This rearrangement joins TRBV11-2 to TRBJ1-2; D possibly corresponds to TRBD1 (5 bases). CDR3 length equals 15 residues. Germline V gene sequence: CDR1 SGHAT, CDR2 FQNNGV. Trimming removed 4 bases at V and 6 bases at J, with 18 bases between. CDR3 protein: CASSSIAGDGNGYTF. CDR3 nucleotides: TGTGCCAGCAGCTCCATAGCCGGGGACGGAAATGGCTACACCTTC. Drawing the rest from reference TRBV11-2 and TRBJ1-2, the complete variable domain is EAGVAQSPRYKIIEKRQSVAFWCNPISGHATLYWYQQILGQGPKLLIQFQNNGVVDDSQLPKDRFSAERLKGVDSTLKIQPAKLEDSAVYLCASSSIAGDGNGYTFGSGTRLTVV.

The chain carries TRBV7-6 and TRBJ2-6; possibly TRBD1 for D (5 bases). The germline V gene encodes CDR1 SGHVS and CDR2 FNYEAQ. V dropped 9 bases and J dropped 0 bases, with 18 bases sitting between them. The CDR3 loop spans 17 amino acids. The CDR3 here is CASYSTALGSGANVLTF. CDR3 DNA: TGTGCCAGTTACTCGACAGCCCTAGGCTCTGGGGCCAACGTCCTGACTTTC.

CDR3 DNA: TGTGCCAGCAGCGTAGCGGGTGACACCGGGGAGCTGTTTTTT. Residues: CASSVAGDTGELFF. The chain has TRBV6-5 and TRBJ2-2, with 7 nucleotides matching TRBD2. The CDR3 runs to 14 residues. Trimming at V came to 6 bases and at J to 3 bases, leaving 4 bases not matched to a gene. Germline V gene data show CDR1 as MNHEY and CDR2 as SVGAGI.

V is TRBV18 and J is TRBJ1-5, with a weak D call TRBD1 (5 bases). V was pared by 2 bases and J by 2 bases, with 13 bases between. Germline-derived CDR1 and CDR2 are KGHSH and LQKENI. There are 16 residues in the CDR3. CDR3 bases: TGTGCCAGCTCACCAACCGCGGGACGGGGCAATCAGCCCCAGCATTTT. Translation gives CASSPTAGRGNQPQHF.

The J gene is TRBJ2-7, the V gene TRBV10-1, with a tentative D call TRBD2 (5 bases). This CDR3 region has 13 residues. Germline loops: CDR1 WNHNN, CDR2 SYGVQD (reference sequence). V was clipped by 6 bases and J by 4 bases, with 13 bases between them. CDR3 protein: CASSREPLYEQYF. The CDR3 DNA reads as TGCGCCAGCAGCCGGGAACCACTATACGAGCAGTACTTC.

V usage is TRBV9 and J usage is TRBJ2-3; TRBD2 is a possible D gene (6 bases). This CDR3 comprises 14 residues. Germline V lookup: CDR1 SGDLS, CDR2 YYNGEE. V lost 0 bases and J 7 bases, leaving 12 bases between the germline ends. The CDR3 loop reads CASSVASVENTQYF. DNA of the CDR3: TGTGCCAGCAGCGTAGCTAGCGTAGAAAATACGCAGTATTTT.